Shown below are 25 T cell receptor beta chains from a single sample sequenced in a study of cytomegalovirus exposure and HLA in healthy donors. 60 Vbeta and 13 Jbeta primers were used in PCR. Profiling relied on immunoSEQ multiplex PCR, and the TCRdb table lists in-frame clones only, not all of them. The listing records about 140,000 clones. Sequencing used PBMCs. These TCRs come from a male donor in good health and CMV-seronegative.

The V and J genes are TRBV10-3 and TRBJ1-2; tentative D call: TRBD1 (6 bases). The CDR3 length is 16 residues. V dropped 0 bases and J dropped 3 bases, with 14 bases sitting between them. Germline CDR1 and CDR2: ENHRY and SYGVKD. CDR3 in amino acids: CAISESPLGGHYGYTF. CDR3 bases: TGTGCCATCAGTGAGTCCCCTTTAGGGGGACACTATGGCTACACCTTC.

The CDR3: CATSRDPVSNYGYTF. The CDR3 DNA sequence: TGTGCCACCAGCAGAGATCCAGTCTCTAACTATGGCTACACCTTC. This chain uses TRBV15 with TRBJ1-2; D is unresolved. Looked up from germline, CDR1 is LNHNV and CDR2 is YYDKDF (reference sequence). Trimming took 0 bases from V and 0 from J, leaving 8 bases between them. The CDR3 loop spans 15 amino acids. Combining the CDR3 with reference TRBV15 and TRBJ1-2 gives the whole variable domain DAMVIQNPRYQVTQFGKPVTLSCSQTLNHNVMYWYQQKSSQAPKLLFHYYDKDFNNEADTPDNFQSRRPNTSFCFLDIRSPGLGDTAMYLCATSRDPVSNYGYTFGSGTRLTVV.

This chain joins TRBV9 and TRBJ1-4; D is unclear. The length of the CDR3 is 15 residues. The V gene's germline CDR1 is SGDLS and CDR2 YYNGEE. With 3 bases removed from V and 7 bases from J, the gap between germline ends came to 16 bases. The CDR3 region has the DNA TGTGCCAGCAGCGGACCGGGTACGATAGGTGAAAAACTGTTTTTT. Translation: CASSGPGTIGEKLFF.

The V gene is TRBV5-1, the J gene TRBJ1-6; TRBD1 matches at 8 bases. From germline, CDR1 is SGHRS and CDR2 YFSETQ. The CDR3 sequence is 15 residues long. The trim removed 1 base at V and 7 bases at J, leaving 4 bases unmatched. The CDR3 DNA follows: TGCGCCAGCAGCTTGTTACAGGGGGGGAATTCACCCCTCCACTTT. Protein sequence: CASSLLQGGNSPLHF.

The CDR3 region is CASSPGAGGLPRSYTF. The CDR3 DNA follows: TGTGCCAGCAGCCCTGGGGCAGGGGGTTTGCCCCGAAGCTACACCTTC. The genes are TRBV5-6 and TRBJ1-2; 7 positions agree with TRBD1. Unmatched junction bases numbered 18, after V lost 4 bases and J lost 9 bases. This CDR3 spans 16 amino acids. Germline V CDR1 and CDR2: SGHDT, YYEEEE.

The chain employs TRBV6-1 and TRBJ1-5; D not certain. CDR1 and CDR2 (germline): MNHNS, SASEGT. The V end was cut by 7 bases, the J end by 4 bases, with 14 bases between. The CDR3 extends over 14 amino acids. CDR3 protein: CASISHGDNQPQHF. The DNA for the CDR3 is TGTGCCAGCATCTCCCACGGGGATAATCAGCCCCAGCATTTT.

The rearrangement links TRBV9 to TRBJ2-7, with D possibly TRBD2 on 6 matching bases. CDR3 length: 13 amino acids. Trimming removed 0 bases from V and 5 bases from J, with 9 bases in between. CDR1 and CDR2 from the germline V gene are SGDLS and YYNGEE. CDR3 sequence: CASSVGLGDEQYF. The CDR3 coding sequence is TGTGCCAGCAGCGTAGGACTAGGGGACGAGCAGTACTTC. The full variable domain, with the rest looked up from reference TRBV9 and TRBJ2-7, is DSGVTQTPKHLITATGQRVTLRCSPRSGDLSVYWYQQSLDQGLQFLIQYYNGEERAKGNILERFSAQQFPDLHSELNLSSLELGDSALYFCASSVGLGDEQYFGPGTRLTVT.

This chain uses TRBV5-4 with TRBJ1-6; D may be TRBD1 (5 bases). This CDR3 has 15 residues. Germline values: CDR1 SGHNT, CDR2 YYREEE (reference sequence). The germline V and J ends were trimmed by 0 bases and 9 bases, with 13 bases remaining between them. DNA of the CDR3: TGTGCCAGCAGCTTGGAGGGGCCGCGAGGTTCACCCCTCCACTTT. As protein: CASSLEGPRGSPLHF.

The V and J genes are TRBV27 and TRBJ1-5; 9 bases match TRBD1. J was trimmed by 7 bases and V by 3 bases; bases with no gene match: 7. The V gene's germline CDR1 is MNHEY and CDR2 SMNVEV (reference sequence). The CDR3 totals 15 residues. CDR3 residues: CASSFEGQGGQPQHF. CDR3 DNA: TGTGCCAGCAGTTTCGAGGGACAGGGTGGGCAGCCCCAGCATTTT.

This chain links TRBV6-1 with TRBJ1-4; a possible D gene is TRBD1 (5 bases). The V and J ends lost 7 bases and 5 bases respectively, with 17 bases between them. This CDR3 is 15 amino acids long. In germline, CDR1 is MNHNS, CDR2 SASEGT. The CDR3 coding sequence is TGTGCCAGCACCCCTGGGGGGGTCACAAATGAAAAACTGTTTTTT. This gives the protein CASTPGGVTNEKLFF.

The chain uses TRBV6-5 and TRBJ2-1, with D possibly TRBD1 on 5 matching bases. Trimming took off 4 bases at V and 0 bases at J, with 7 bases between the two ends. Germline V lookup: CDR1 MNHEY, CDR2 SVGAGI. The CDR3 loop spans 14 amino acids. This CDR3 reads CASSLQGSYNEQFF. CDR3 in DNA: TGTGCCAGCAGTTTGCAGGGCTCCTACAATGAGCAGTTCTTC.

V gene TRBV18 combines with J gene TRBJ2-1, with 8 bases aligning to TRBD1. The CDR3 consists of 13 residues. The V gene end was trimmed by 4 bases and the J gene end by 5 bases; junction bases not matched to a gene: 1. Germline CDR1 KGHSH, CDR2 LQKENI. The CDR3 sequence is CASSLGQDNEQFF. The DNA of the CDR3 is TGTGCCAGCTCACTGGGACAGGACAATGAGCAGTTCTTC.

This chain links TRBV29-1 with TRBJ1-1, with 7 bases identical to TRBD1. The CDR3 spans 12 residues. V lost 7 bases to trimming and J lost 6 bases; unmatched junction nucleotides: 8. Germline CDR1 reads SQVTM; CDR2 reads ANQGSEA. The CDR3 loop is CSARQGMAEAFF. In nucleotides, the CDR3 is TGCAGCGCACGACAGGGTATGGCTGAAGCTTTCTTT.

CDR3 sequence: CASSTLRTDYGYTF. In nucleotides, the CDR3 is TGTGCCAGCAGTACCCTCCGGACAGACTATGGCTACACCTTC. The gene calls are TRBV6-5 and TRBJ1-2; tentative D call: TRBD1 (6 bases). CDR3 length equals 14 residues. Per the germline V gene, CDR1 is MNHEY and CDR2 is SVGAGI. V gave up 5 bases and J gave up 3 bases, with 13 bases separating them.

This chain connects TRBV4-2 to TRBJ2-3; 8 bases are a match to TRBD2. V gave up 3 bases and J gave up 2 bases; unmatched junction bases: 13. Germline assignment: CDR1 LGHNA and CDR2 YNFKEQ. The CDR3 runs to 18 residues. In DNA form, the CDR3 reads TGTGCCAGCAGCCAGGAAAGCGGGGGAACCGCCCCCACAGATACGCAGTATTTT. Encoded protein: CASSQESGGTAPTDTQYF.

The chain carries TRBV7-9 and TRBJ1-1; D remains ambiguous. This CDR3 contains 12 residues. With 1 base removed from V and 5 bases from J, the gap between germline ends came to 5 bases. Germline V CDR1 and CDR2: SEHNR, FQNEAQ (reference sequence). CDR3 residues: CASSLVSTEAFF. In DNA, the CDR3 is TGTGCCAGCAGCTTAGTTTCGACTGAAGCTTTCTTT.

The rearrangement links TRBV5-1 to TRBJ1-3; D not certain. V lost 0 bases to trimming and J lost 3 bases, with 10 bases between them. The CDR3 is made up of 15 amino acids. Germline lookup yields CDR1 SGHRS and CDR2 YFSETQ. CDR3 sequence: CASSLGSIDGNTIYF. The CDR3 nucleotides read TGCGCCAGCAGCTTGGGCAGTATTGATGGAAACACCATATATTTT. Full variable domain (rest looked up from reference TRBV5-1 and TRBJ1-3): KAGVTQTPRYLIKTRGQQVTLSCSPISGHRSVSWYQQTPGQGLQFLFEYFSETQRNKGNFPGRFSGRQFSNSRSEMNVSTLELGDSALYLCASSLGSIDGNTIYFGEGSWLTVV.

Regarding this clone: One end of the junction does not line up with germline, which may come from a read error. The V gene is TRBV7-7, the J gene TRBJ2-2; possibly TRBD2 for D (5 bases). The CDR3 has 14 amino acids. Germline V gene sequence: CDR1 SSHAT, CDR2 FNYEAQ (reference sequence). DNA for the CDR3: TGTGCTAGCAGACCGACTAACTACACCGGGGAGCTGTTTTTT. This gives the protein CASRPTNYTGELFF.

The chain combines TRBV7-6 with TRBJ1-5, with 11 nucleotides matching TRBD1. V lost 2 bases, J lost 4 bases, and 7 bases stayed unmatched. This CDR3 comprises 17 residues. Germline V gives CDR1 SGHVS, CDR2 FNYEAQ. DNA of the CDR3: TGTGCCAGCAGCTTAAACATTGGGACAGGGGGAAATCAGCCCCAGCATTTT. Translation gives CASSLNIGTGGNQPQHF.

The gene calls are TRBV11-2 and TRBJ2-7; 13 bases fit TRBD2. V shed 5 bases and J 4 bases; nucleotides not matched to a gene: 17. The CDR3 is 19 residues long. CDR1 and CDR2 from the germline V gene are SGHAT and FQNNGV. This CDR3 reads CASSRAGTSGAQSGYEQYF. CDR3 DNA: TGTGCCAGCAGCCGAGCCGGGACTAGCGGGGCTCAATCGGGGTACGAGCAGTACTTC.

The V and J genes are TRBV4-1 and TRBJ1-2; D is unclear. Germline-derived CDR1 and CDR2 are MGHRA and YSYEKL. The V gene lost 0 bases and the J gene lost 5 bases, with 4 bases spanning the gap. CDR3 length: 12 residues. The DNA for the CDR3 is TGCGCCAGCAGCCAAGATGTATATGGCTACACCTTC. Translated, it gives CASSQDVYGYTF.

The chain links TRBV6-1 to TRBJ2-3, with a possible D match to TRBD2 (7 bases). This CDR3 is built from 15 residues. Per the germline V gene, CDR1 is MNHNS and CDR2 is SASEGT. The ends were cut back, 8 bases at V and 2 bases at J, with 17 bases in the middle. CDR3 in amino acids: CASRGAPPTTDTQYF. CDR3 coding DNA: TGTGCCAGCCGGGGGGCCCCCCCCACCACAGATACGCAGTATTTT.

This chain links TRBV28 with TRBJ1-2, with a tentative D call TRBD1 (6 bases). With 3 bases removed from V and 8 bases from J, the gap between germline ends came to 22 bases. The CDR3 has 16 amino acids. Germline-derived CDR1 and CDR2 are MDHEN and SYDVKM. DNA of the CDR3: TGTGCCAGCAGTTTCCCGGGACAATCTCCGTTTGGCGGCTACACCTTC. Protein product: CASSFPGQSPFGGYTF.

This chain links TRBV4-3 with TRBJ1-5, with D hard to call. V was trimmed by 0 bases and J by 9 bases, leaving 12 bases between them. There are 14 residues in the CDR3. The germline CDR1 and CDR2 sequences are LGHNA and YSLEER. As DNA, the CDR3 is TGCGCCAGCAGCCAAGATCGGGGTCCAGGGCCCCAGCATTTT. Protein: CASSQDRGPGPQHF.

The chain combines TRBV27 with TRBJ2-7, with 8 bases that match TRBD2. The CDR3 runs to 13 residues. The germline V gene has CDR1 MNHEY and CDR2 SMNVEV (reference sequence). V trimming: 2 bases; J trimming: 5 bases; junction bases outside the gene matches: 2. CDR3 residues: CASSLQLADEQYF. For the CDR3, the DNA is TGTGCCAGCAGTTTACAACTAGCGGACGAGCAGTACTTC.